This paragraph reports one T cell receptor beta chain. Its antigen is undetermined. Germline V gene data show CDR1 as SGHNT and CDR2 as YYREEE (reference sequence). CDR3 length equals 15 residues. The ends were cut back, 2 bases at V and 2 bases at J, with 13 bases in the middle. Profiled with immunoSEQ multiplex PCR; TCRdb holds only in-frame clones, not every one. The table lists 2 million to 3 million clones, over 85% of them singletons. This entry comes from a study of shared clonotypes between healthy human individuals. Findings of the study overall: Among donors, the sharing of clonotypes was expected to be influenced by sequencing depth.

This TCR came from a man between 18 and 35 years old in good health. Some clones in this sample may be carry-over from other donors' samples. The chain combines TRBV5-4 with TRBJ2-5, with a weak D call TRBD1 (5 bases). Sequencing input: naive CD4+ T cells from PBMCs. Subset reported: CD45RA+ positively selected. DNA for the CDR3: TGTGCCAGCAGCTTTGTGGGGCCCGCACAAGAGACCCAGTACTTC. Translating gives CASSFVGPAQETQYF.